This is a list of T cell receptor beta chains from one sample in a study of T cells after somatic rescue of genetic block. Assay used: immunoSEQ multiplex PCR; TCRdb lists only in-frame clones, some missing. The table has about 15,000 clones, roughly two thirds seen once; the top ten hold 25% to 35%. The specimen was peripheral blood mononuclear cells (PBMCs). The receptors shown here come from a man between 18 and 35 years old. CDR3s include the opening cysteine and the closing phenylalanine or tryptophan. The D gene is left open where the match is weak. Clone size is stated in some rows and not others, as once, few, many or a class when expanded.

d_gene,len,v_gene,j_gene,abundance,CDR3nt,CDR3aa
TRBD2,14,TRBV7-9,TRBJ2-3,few,TGTGCCAGCAGCCCTAGCGGGGGAGTCGATACGCAGTATTTT,CASSPSGGVDTQYF
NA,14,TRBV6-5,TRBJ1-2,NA,TGTGCCAGCAGTTACTACGGGGGTGACTATGGCTACACCTTC,CASSYYGGDYGYTF
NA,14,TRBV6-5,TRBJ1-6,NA,TGTGCCAGCAGTTCCCCTGGAGTGAATTCACCCCTCCACTTT,CASSSPGVNSPLHF
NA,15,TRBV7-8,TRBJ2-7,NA,TGTGCCAGCAGCTTAGCGCAGACGGGTAGCTACGAGCAGTACTTC,CASSLAQTGSYEQYF
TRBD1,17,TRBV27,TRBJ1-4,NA,TGTGCCAGCAGTTCCCGGGACAGGGGGTCGTTTAATGAAAAACTGTTTTTT,CASSSRDRGSFNEKLFF
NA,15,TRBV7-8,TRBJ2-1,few,TGTGCCAGCAGCTTAGCCCAGAGCTCCTACAATGAGCAGTTCTTC,CASSLAQSSYNEQFF
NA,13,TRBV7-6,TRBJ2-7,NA,TGTGCCAGCAGCTTAGCGGATTCCTACGAGCAGTACTTC,CASSLADSYEQYF
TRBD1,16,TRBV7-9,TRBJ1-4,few,TGTGCCAGCAGCTTAGACAGGGGAGGATCTAATGAAAAACTGTTTTTT,CASSLDRGGSNEKLFF
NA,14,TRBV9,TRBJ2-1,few,TGTGCCAGCAGCGTAGGAGACAGCATCAATGAGCAGTTCTTC,CASSVGDSINEQFF
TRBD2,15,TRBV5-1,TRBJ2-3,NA,TGCGCCAGCAGCTTGGGCGGGGGGGACACAGATACGCAGTATTTT,CASSLGGGDTDTQYF
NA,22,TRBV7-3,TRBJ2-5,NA,TGTGCCAGCAGCTTAAGATGGAGACAGGGGGCGAAAAGGCGGGAGGGAGGAGAGACCCAGTACTTC,CASSLRWRQGAKRREGGETQYF
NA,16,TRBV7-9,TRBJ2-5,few,TGTGCCAGCAGCTTCGGGCGACAGCCCAACGGAGAGACCCAGTACTTC,CASSFGRQPNGETQYF
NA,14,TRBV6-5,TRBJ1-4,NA,TGTGCCAGCAGCCGGACAGCCAGTAATGAAAAACTGTTTTTT,CASSRTASNEKLFF
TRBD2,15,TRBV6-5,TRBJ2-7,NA,TGTGCCAGCAGTTACTCGGGGGGGATACCCTACGAGCAGTACTTC,CASSYSGGIPYEQYF
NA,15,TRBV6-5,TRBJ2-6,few,TGTGCCAGCAGTTACATCTGGGCTGGGGCCAACGTCCTGACTTTC,CASSYIWAGANVLTF
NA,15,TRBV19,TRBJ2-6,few,TGTGCCAGTAGATGGACATACTCTGGGGCCAACGTCCTGACTTTC,CASRWTYSGANVLTF
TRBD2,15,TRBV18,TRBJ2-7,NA,TGTGCCAGCTCACCCCGGGAGGGGAGCTCCTACGAGCAGTACTTC,CASSPREGSSYEQYF
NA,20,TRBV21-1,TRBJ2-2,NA,TGTGCCAGCAGCAAGTTCCGACCCCCTTTCGCCCTAACGAACACCGGGGAGCTGTTTTTT,CASSKFRPPFALTNTGELFF
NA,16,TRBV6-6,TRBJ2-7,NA,TGTGCCAGCAGCCGCCCTCAGGGAAGGGGCTCCTACGAGCAGTACTTC,CASSRPQGRGSYEQYF
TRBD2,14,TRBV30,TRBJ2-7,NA,TGTGCCTGGAATGAAGAGCGGGGCCCCTACGAGCAGTACTTC,CAWNEERGPYEQYF
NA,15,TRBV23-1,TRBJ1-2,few,TGCGCCAGCAGTCAGCCCCCCTTGGGAGGCTATGGCTACACCTTC,CASSQPPLGGYGYTF
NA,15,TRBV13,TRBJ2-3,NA,TGTGCCAGCAGCTTTGGGCTAATTTTTGCAGATACGCAGTATTTT,CASSFGLIFADTQYF
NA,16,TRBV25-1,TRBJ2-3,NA,TGTGCCAGCAGTGACCCTAGGACACGTAGCACAGATACGCAGTATTTT,CASSDPRTRSTDTQYF
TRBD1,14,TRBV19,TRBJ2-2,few,TGTGCCAGCTCCGGGACAGGGGGCATCGGGGAGCTGTTTTTT,CASSGTGGIGELFF
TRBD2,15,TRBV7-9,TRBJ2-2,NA,TGTGCCAGCAGCCCAACCGGACTAGTTGCCGGGGAGCTGTTTTTT,CASSPTGLVAGELFF
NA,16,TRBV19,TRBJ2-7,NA,TGTGCCAGTAGTTATTCGGCGGGGTCACCACGGGACGAGCAGTACTTC,CASSYSAGSPRDEQYF
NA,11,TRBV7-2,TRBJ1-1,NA,TGTGCCAGCAGCTTTTCACAGGAAGCTTTCTTT,CASSFSQEAFF
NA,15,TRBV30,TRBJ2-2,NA,TGTGCCTGGAGTGTTAAAGGGGCTTACACCGGGGAGCTGTTTTTT,CAWSVKGAYTGELFF
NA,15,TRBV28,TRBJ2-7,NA,TGTGCCAGCACCCCCGGGTGGCAGCCTCTCTACGAGCAGTACTTC,CASTPGWQPLYEQYF
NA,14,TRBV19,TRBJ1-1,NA,TGTGCCAGTAGTTCAGGGGCAGGGACCACTGAAGCTTTCTTT,CASSSGAGTTEAFF
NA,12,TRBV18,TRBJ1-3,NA,TGTGCCAGCTCACCGCTGGGAAACACCATATATTTT,CASSPLGNTIYF
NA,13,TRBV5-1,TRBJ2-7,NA,TGCGCCAGCAGCTGGACAGTCTTCTACGAGCAGTACTTC,CASSWTVFYEQYF
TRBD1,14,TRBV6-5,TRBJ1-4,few,TGTGCCAGCAGAAGGGACAGGGGGATTGAAAAACTGTTTTTT,CASRRDRGIEKLFF
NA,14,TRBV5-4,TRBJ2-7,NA,TGTGCCAGCAGCTTAGGGACCGACCGGTCCGAGCAGTACTTC,CASSLGTDRSEQYF
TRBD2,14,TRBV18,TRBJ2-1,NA,TGTGCCAGCTCACGACTAGCGGGAGTCAATGAGCAGTTCTTC,CASSRLAGVNEQFF
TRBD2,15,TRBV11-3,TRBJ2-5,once,TGTGCCAGCAGCTCTGTAGCGGGGGGGCGAGAGACCCAGTACTTC,CASSSVAGGRETQYF
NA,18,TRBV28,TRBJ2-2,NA,TGTGCCAGTCCCCGGGATCCCAACCTTATCGCGAACACCGGGGAGCTGTTTTTT,CASPRDPNLIANTGELFF
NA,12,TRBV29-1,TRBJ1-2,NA,TGCAGCGTTGTGCTACAATCCTATGGCTACACCTTC,CSVVLQSYGYTF
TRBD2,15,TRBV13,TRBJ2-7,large,TGTGCCAGCAGCTCCTTCGCGGGGGGGCCTGAGGAGCAGTACTTC,CASSSFAGGPEEQYF
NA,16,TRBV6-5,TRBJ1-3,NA,TGTGCCAGCAGTTACTCACCGGGGAGGGACGGAAACACCATATATTTT,CASSYSPGRDGNTIYF
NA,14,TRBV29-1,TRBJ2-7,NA,TGCAGCGTTGGGGGTGGGGGACAATCCTACGAGCAGTACTTC,CSVGGGGQSYEQYF
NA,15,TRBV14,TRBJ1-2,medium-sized,TGTGCCAGCAGCCCCACAGGGATAGCTAACTATGGCTACACCTTC,CASSPTGIANYGYTF